One and the same sample provided the 6 T cell receptor beta chains below, sequenced in a study of liver allograft versus peripheral blood T cells. Study background: The authors compared T cell receptor repertoires in transplanted livers with recipients' peripheral blood repertoires.

TCRdb fed the reads into MiXCR, producing one record per CDR3 protein. Of several thousand distinct CDR3 sequences in the sample, over 15% are singletons; the top ten hold less than 2%. These receptors were obtained from a human patient who had a liver transplant. These T cells may partly come from the graft donor.

This clonotype was seen a handful of times. The chain employs TRBV20-1 and TRBJ1-1; no firm D call. Trimming removed 6 bases at V and 2 bases at J, with 10 bases between. CDR1 is DFQATT, CDR2 SNEGSKA, per germline (reference sequence). CDR3 size: 12 residues. The CDR3 sequence is CSAATRNTEAFF. In DNA, the CDR3 is TGCAGTGCGGCAACTAGAAACACTGAAGCTTTCTTT.

This rearrangement joins TRBV15 to TRBJ2-7; D ambiguous. The V end was cut by 0 bases, the J end by 2 bases, with 5 bases between. The germline CDR1 and CDR2 sequences are LNHNV and YYDKDF (reference sequence). CDR3 length equals 13 residues. CDR3 in DNA: TGTGCCACCAGCAGAGATCTTCCCTACGAGCAGTACTTC. Its protein is CATSRDLPYEQYF.

The chain combines TRBV18 with TRBJ2-7; TRBD1 is a possible D gene (5 bases). Trimming cost V 6 bases and J 3 bases, with 15 bases left between them. The CDR3 covers 14 residues. CDR1 is KGHSH and CDR2 is LQKENI in the germline V gene. CDR3 sequence: CASSNDRQFYEQYF. CDR3 coding DNA: TGTGCCAGCTCCAACGACCGACAGTTCTACGAGCAGTACTTC.

Many counts were recorded for this clonotype. This chain joins TRBV20-1 and TRBJ1-5, with D possibly matching TRBD1 (5 bases). V lost 0 bases, J lost 2 bases, and 8 bases lay in between. There are 14 residues in the CDR3. The germline gives CDR1 DFQATT, CDR2 SNEGSKA (reference sequence). The CDR3 region is CSARDRVGNQPQHF. CDR3 in DNA: TGCAGTGCTAGAGACAGGGTTGGCAATCAGCCCCAGCATTTT.

The V call is TRBV25-1, the J call TRBJ1-2; no reliable D call. The CDR3 sequence is 12 residues long. Trimming removed 4 bases from V and 5 bases from J, with 8 bases in between. Germline V gene sequence: CDR1 MGHDK, CDR2 SYGVNS. The CDR3, as DNA: TGTGCCAGCAGTGTGGCAGCTTATGGCTACACCTTC. Translated, it gives CASSVAAYGYTF.

This clonotype is classed as medium-sized. This chain links TRBV9 with TRBJ1-2; 7 bases align to TRBD1. Per the germline V gene, CDR1 is SGDLS and CDR2 is YYNGEE. V was pared by 3 bases and J by 0 bases, with 2 bases of the junction left unmatched. The CDR3 sequence is 14 residues long. The CDR3 coding sequence is TGTGCCAGCAGCGAGGGACAGACTAACTATGGCTACACCTTC. Protein product: CASSEGQTNYGYTF.